The 20 T cell receptor beta chains below come from one sample, sequenced in a study of CD8 T cells in Susac syndrome. Reverse transcription used roughly 0.5 to 1 ug RNA and random hexamers. TCRdb re-called the immunoSEQ multiplex PCR reads through MiXCR, storing one row per CDR3 protein. Here the sample spans hundreds of thousands of distinct CDR3 sequences, approximately 91% being singletons. Sequenced material: CD8+ T cells from PBMCs. These receptors originate from a human donor with multiple sclerosis.

This clonotype was detected only once. The chain uses TRBV9 and TRBJ1-5; the match to TRBD1 covers 7 bases. With V trimmed by 0 bases and J by 6 bases, 6 bases remained unmatched. The V gene's germline CDR1 is SGDLS and CDR2 YYNGEE. CDR3 size: 15 residues. CDR3 sequence reads: CASSVGAGGTQPQHF. CDR3 DNA: TGTGCCAGCAGCGTAGGGGCAGGGGGAACTCAGCCCCAGCATTTT.

The chain is built from TRBV24-1 and TRBJ1-1; TRBD1 might be the D (5 bases). The CDR3 covers 16 residues. Germline V gene sequence: CDR1 KGHDR, CDR2 SFDVKD. Trimming left V 2 bases short and J 4 bases short, with 16 bases between. The CDR3 reads CATSDWGMEGTTEAFF. CDR3 DNA: TGTGCCACCAGTGATTGGGGTATGGAGGGGACCACTGAAGCTTTCTTT.

The genes are TRBV29-1 and TRBJ1-5; weak D call: TRBD1 (6 bases). V was trimmed by 6 bases and J by 3 bases, leaving 12 bases between them. The CDR3 is made up of 13 amino acids. Looked up from germline, CDR1 is SQVTM and CDR2 is ANQGSEA. CDR3 coding DNA: TGCAGCGTCCTAGGGGGGAACAATCAGCCCCAGCATTTT. This translates into CSVLGGNNQPQHF.

This clonotype was observed a single time. V usage is TRBV5-1 and J usage is TRBJ2-5; D not certain. Germline CDR1 and CDR2: SGHRS and YFSETQ. CDR3 length equals 11 residues. Trimming took 4 bases from V and 9 from J, leaving 10 bases between them. The CDR3 DNA reads as TGCGCCAGCAGCGGGGTTAGGGCCCAGTACTTC. Encoded protein: CASSGVRAQYF.

This chain uses TRBV13 with TRBJ2-5; 12 bases fit TRBD2. The CDR3 has 15 residues. Germline V gene lookup returns CDR1 PRHDT and CDR2 FYEKMQ (reference sequence). The trim removed 10 bases at V and 2 bases at J, leaving 8 bases unmatched. The CDR3 bases are TGTGCCACCCGAGCCGGGACTAGCGGGCAAGAGACCCAGTACTTC. It yields the protein CATRAGTSGQETQYF.

This clonotype was found once. The chain employs TRBV12-3 or TRBV12-4 and TRBJ2-7; D unresolved. V dropped 5 bases and J dropped 5 bases, with 16 bases sitting between them. The CDR3 is made up of 14 amino acids. CDR3: CASSMSLLGDEQYF. CDR3 bases: TGTGCCAGCAGTATGAGCCTCCTTGGGGACGAGCAGTACTTC.

The chain employs TRBV28 and TRBJ2-7; D may be TRBD2 (6 bases). The V and J ends lost 6 bases and 3 bases respectively, with 15 bases between them. This CDR3 contains 14 residues. CDR1 is MDHEN and CDR2 is SYDVKM in the germline V gene. CDR3 nucleotides: TGTGCCAGCAGGGAGGGCAACCGGGGCTACGAGCAGTACTTC. Its translation is CASREGNRGYEQYF.

V gene TRBV30 combines with J gene TRBJ2-1; TRBD1 matches at 7 bases. This CDR3 spans 14 amino acids. The junction had 8 bases not matched to a gene; V was cut back by 5 bases and J by 4 bases. CDR1 and CDR2 from the germline V gene are GTSNPN and SVGIG (reference sequence). This CDR3 is CAWGPGQLYNEQFF. The DNA of the CDR3 is TGTGCCTGGGGTCCGGGACAGCTTTACAATGAGCAGTTCTTC.

The chain carries TRBV4-1 and TRBJ1-1; no clear D gene. Looked up from germline, CDR1 is MGHRA and CDR2 is YSYEKL. The CDR3 is 12 residues long. The ends were cut back, 1 base at V and 5 bases at J, with 5 bases in the middle. The CDR3 coding sequence is TGCGCCAGCAGCCAAGGGGTTACTGAAGCTTTCTTT. Its translation is CASSQGVTEAFF.

The V and J genes are TRBV4-1 and TRBJ2-7; the D gene is possibly TRBD2 (6 bases). CDR1 is MGHRA and CDR2 is YSYEKL in the germline V gene. This CDR3 comprises 12 residues. Trimming stripped 10 bases from V and 7 bases from J, with 17 bases between. The CDR3 sequence: CATSDYTGEQYF. CDR3 nucleotide sequence: TGCGCCACATCGGACTACACTGGGGAGCAGTACTTC.

The CDR3 reads CASSLERYSGNTIYF. CDR3 bases: TGTGCCAGCAGCTTAGAACGTTACTCTGGAAACACCATATATTTT. This rearrangement joins TRBV7-8 to TRBJ1-3, with D hard to call. Germline V gene sequence: CDR1 SGHVS, CDR2 FQNEAQ. There are 15 residues in the CDR3. V lost 1 base and J 0 bases, leaving 7 bases between the germline ends.

The chain recombines TRBV11-1 with TRBJ2-7; no firm D call. The CDR3 is made up of 15 amino acids. Germline loops: CDR1 SGHAT, CDR2 FQDESV (reference sequence). V was trimmed by 5 bases and J by 2 bases, leaving 16 bases between them. CDR3: CASSPTPSRPYEQYF. The CDR3, as DNA: TGTGCCAGCAGCCCAACACCATCAAGGCCCTACGAGCAGTACTTC. The variable domain in full, completed from reference TRBV11-1 and TRBJ2-7, reads EAEVAQSPRYKITEKSQAVAFWCDPISGHATLYWYRQILGQGPELLVQFQDESVVDDSQLPKDRFSAERLKGVDSTLKIQPAELGDSAMYLCASSPTPSRPYEQYFGPGTRLTVT.

The chain recombines TRBV29-1 with TRBJ1-2; D gene ambiguous. Germline assignment: CDR1 SQVTM and CDR2 ANQGSEA. The CDR3 is 16 amino acids. V was shortened by 3 bases and J by 0 bases, with 17 bases between the two germline ends. As DNA, the CDR3 is TGCAGCGTTGAGACCCAACAGCAGCTTGCTAACTATGGCTACACCTTC. Its protein product is CSVETQQQLANYGYTF.

Details on this clonotype: Germline and junction disagree at one end, which may indicate a read error. The rearrangement uses TRBV7-9 and TRBJ2-4, with D unresolved. The CDR3 is 15 amino acids. Germline V gene data show CDR1 as SEHNR and CDR2 as FQNEAQ (reference sequence). In nucleotides, the CDR3 is TGTGCCAGCAGCTTAGATAGGGTACCCAAAAACATTCGGTACTTC. It codes for CASSLDRVPKNIRYF.

V usage is TRBV14 and J usage is TRBJ2-1, with 7 bases lining up with TRBD2. Trimming took 3 bases from V and 6 from J; bases not matched to a gene: 8. Germline V gives CDR1 SGHDN, CDR2 FVKESK. The CDR3 totals 15 residues. CDR3 protein: CASSHPGGRSNEQFF. Written as DNA, the CDR3 is TGTGCCAGCAGCCACCCGGGAGGACGGAGCAATGAGCAGTTCTTC.

This sequence joins TRBV30 and TRBJ2-7; weak D call: TRBD2 (7 bases). The CDR3 is made up of 14 amino acids. In germline, CDR1 is GTSNPN, CDR2 SVGIG (reference sequence). Trimming pared 0 bases from V and 6 bases from J, leaving 15 bases between. The CDR3 nucleotides are TGTGCCTGGAGTGTAGGTGCGGGGGCAAGCGAGCAGTACTTC. Residues: CAWSVGAGASEQYF. The complete variable domain, with remaining parts taken from reference TRBV30 and TRBJ2-7, reads SQTIHQWPATLVQPVGSPLSLECTVEGTSNPNLYWYRQAAGRGLQLLFYSVGIGQISSEVPQNLSASRPQDRQFILSSKKLLLSDSGFYLCAWSVGAGASEQYFGPGTRLTVT.

The chain couples TRBV2 to TRBJ2-7; D is unresolved. Germline V lookup: CDR1 SNHLY, CDR2 FYNNEI. V lost 6 bases, J lost 3 bases, and 12 bases lay in between. The CDR3 has 13 residues. The CDR3 DNA reads as TGTGCCAGCAGAGGACCTTGGGGCTACGAGCAGTACTTC. This encodes CASRGPWGYEQYF.

The rearrangement joins TRBV28 to TRBJ2-5; TRBD1 aligns across 12 bases. CDR3 length equals 16 residues. Germline CDR1 and CDR2: MDHEN and SYDVKM. The V and J ends lost 2 bases and 4 bases, in that order; junction bases with no gene match: 5. CDR3 amino acids: CASSLPGQGARETQYF. CDR3 DNA: TGTGCCAGCAGTTTACCGGGACAGGGGGCTCGAGAGACCCAGTACTTC.

This clonotype was detected a few times. The chain joins TRBV6-1 to TRBJ1-2; no definite D call. Germline lookup yields CDR1 MNHNS and CDR2 SASEGT. V dropped 7 bases and J dropped 8 bases, with 17 bases sitting between them. The CDR3 is 13 residues long. CDR3: CASTFTSGEGYTF. Written as DNA, the CDR3 is TGTGCCAGCACCTTTACGTCGGGTGAAGGCTACACCTTC.

This chain uses TRBV4-3 with TRBJ2-7, with 7 positions matching TRBD1. The V segment lost 3 bases and the J segment 8 bases; nucleotides outside the gene matches: 16. The CDR3 runs 16 residues. The germline V gene has CDR1 LGHNA and CDR2 YSLEER. The CDR3 DNA follows: TGCGCCAGCAGCCATTATCCGGGACAGCCCCTCGACCAGCAGTACTTC. Its protein is CASSHYPGQPLDQQYF.